Listed here is a single TCR beta chain. What it recognizes is unknown. The table came from immunoSEQ multiplex PCR; TCRdb's copy has only in-frame clones and leaves some out. Among about 97,000 clones, 80% were seen once, and the ten largest hold 17%. The germline V gene encodes CDR1 LGHDT and CDR2 YNNKEL (reference sequence). This CDR3 contains 14 residues. With 10 bases removed from V and 2 bases from J, the gap between germline ends came to 16 bases. The source of the sample is a study of Ad26.COV2.S vaccination and SARS-CoV-2 variants. General study results and limits: Recipients given vaccine exceeded placebo recipients in spike-specific TCR breadth. Quantification of TCR breadth and depth may have yielded underestimates of total T cell responses. Vaccine and placebo groups showed comparable non-spike TCR breadth.

The genes are TRBV3-1 (or the pseudogene TRBV3-2) and TRBJ2-3; D ambiguous. The material sequenced was peripheral blood, taken after recovery from COVID-19. The sequence was collected from a human donor who had recovered from COVID-19. CDR3: CAMEKKSDTDTQYF. As DNA, the CDR3 is TGTGCCATGGAGAAGAAATCAGACACAGATACGCAGTATTTT.